One and the same sample provided the 27 T cell receptor beta chains below, sequenced in a study of blood T cell repertoires in COVID-19. The assay was immunoSEQ multiplex PCR, and TCRdb's table has in-frame clones only and misses some. Of some 190,000 clones listed, approximately 84% are singletons. The sequenced material came from peripheral blood. These TCRs come from a woman in her 70s with active or convalescent COVID-19.

The chain carries TRBV5-5 and TRBJ2-3; weak D call: TRBD2 (6 bases). There are 17 residues in the CDR3. Trimming removed 0 bases from V and 3 bases from J, with 17 bases in between. CDR1 and CDR2 from the germline V gene are SGHKS and YYEKEE (reference sequence). The CDR3 is CASSLVVAGSRTDTQYF. The CDR3 DNA sequence: TGTGCCAGCAGCTTGGTCGTTGCGGGAAGCCGTACAGATACGCAGTATTTT.

The chain joins TRBV7-9 to TRBJ1-1; unclear D gene. The CDR3 length is 14 residues. Germline-derived CDR1 and CDR2 are SEHNR and FQNEAQ (reference sequence). Trimming took 2 bases from V and 1 from J, leaving 8 bases between them. CDR3 protein: CASSLQDWNTEAFF. The CDR3 DNA reads TGTGCCAGCAGCTTACAGGATTGGAACACTGAAGCTTTCTTT. Supplemented by reference TRBV7-9 and TRBJ1-1, the full variable domain reads DTGVSQNPRHKITKRGQNVTFRCDPISEHNRLYWYRQTLGQGPEFLTYFQNEAQLEKSRLLSDRFSAERPKGSFSTLEIQRTEQGDSAMYLCASSLQDWNTEAFFGQGTRLTVV.

This clone was counted only a few times. This chain joins TRBV27 and TRBJ2-7, with D uncertain. This CDR3 is 12 amino acids long. Germline V CDR1 and CDR2: MNHEY, SMNVEV (reference sequence). V dropped 4 bases and J dropped 7 bases, with 11 bases sitting between them. The CDR3 DNA sequence: TGTGCCAGCAGTTCCCCCCCCGAGGAGCAGTACTTC. This sequence encodes CASSSPPEEQYF.

The rearrangement links TRBV11-2 to TRBJ2-5; 9 bases fit TRBD1. There are 15 residues in the CDR3. J was trimmed by 5 bases and V by 6 bases; bases with no gene match: 10. Germline V gene data show CDR1 as SGHAT and CDR2 as FQNNGV. The CDR3 DNA reads as TGTGCCAGCAGTTCCTACAGGGGGCTGGGGGAGACCCAGTACTTC. It yields the protein CASSSYRGLGETQYF.

This clone was seen a single time. The gene calls are TRBV10-3 and TRBJ1-3; no clear D. The CDR3 sequence is 14 residues long. The germline CDR1 and CDR2 sequences are ENHRY and SYGVKD. V lost 6 bases to trimming and J lost 0 bases, with 9 bases between them. The chain's CDR3 is CAISQASSGNTIYF. In DNA form, the CDR3 reads TGTGCCATCAGCCAGGCAAGCTCTGGAAACACCATATATTTT.

The chain joins TRBV28 to TRBJ2-1, with D maybe TRBD2 (6 bases). CDR1 and CDR2 (germline): MDHEN, SYDVKM. Trimming removed 6 bases from V and 2 bases from J, with 11 bases in between. The CDR3 totals 14 residues. As DNA, the CDR3 is TGTGCCAGCAGCCTCAGCGGGCCCTACAATGAGCAGTTCTTC. The encoded protein is CASSLSGPYNEQFF.

This rearrangement joins TRBV3-1 (or the pseudogene TRBV3-2) to TRBJ2-2; D is ambiguous. There are 11 residues in the CDR3. Trimming removed 4 bases at V and 6 bases at J, with 3 bases between. Looked up from germline, CDR1 is LGHDT and CDR2 is YNNKEL (reference sequence). CDR3 residues: CASSRAGELFF. The DNA of the CDR3 is TGTGCCAGCAGCCGCGCCGGGGAGCTGTTTTTT.

This chain links TRBV28 with TRBJ2-2, with TRBD2 identical over 9 bases. Germline V lookup: CDR1 MDHEN, CDR2 SYDVKM. The V gene end was trimmed by 4 bases and the J gene end by 4 bases; junction bases not matched to a gene: 4. The CDR3 runs to 15 residues. CDR3 sequence reads: CASSWAGGPTGELFF. The CDR3 DNA reads as TGTGCCAGCAGTTGGGCGGGAGGGCCCACCGGGGAGCTGTTTTTT. The variable domain in full, with the rest retrieved from reference TRBV28 and TRBJ2-2, is DVKVTQSSRYLVKRTGEKVFLECVQDMDHENMFWYRQDPGLGLRLIYFSYDVKMKEKGDIPEGYSVSREKKERFSLILESASTNQTSMYLCASSWAGGPTGELFFGEGSRLTVL.

This clone was counted a single time. The V and J genes are TRBV6-5 and TRBJ2-5; unclear D gene. The CDR3 is made up of 14 amino acids. Trimming took 7 bases from V and 5 from J, leaving 17 bases between them. In germline, CDR1 is MNHEY, CDR2 SVGAGI. For the CDR3, the DNA is TGTGCCAGCACGTCGCGGCAGTACGGGGAGACCCAGTACTTC. This sequence encodes CASTSRQYGETQYF.

The rearrangement links TRBV28 to TRBJ2-1; TRBD2 matches 7 bases. The CDR3 spans 14 residues. J gave up 8 bases and V 3 bases, and 7 bases lay outside the gene matches. Germline loops: CDR1 MDHEN, CDR2 SYDVKM. CDR3 protein: CASSFASGTYEQFF. The CDR3 DNA follows: TGTGCCAGCAGTTTCGCGAGCGGGACGTATGAGCAGTTCTTC.

This chain connects TRBV19 to TRBJ2-6, with 7 bases matching TRBD1. The length of the CDR3 is 15 residues. With 3 bases clipped from V and 4 bases from J, the junction kept 3 bases outside the gene matches. The germline V gene encodes CDR1 LNHDA and CDR2 SQIVND (reference sequence). CDR3 loop: CASSMGQTGANVLTF. As DNA, the CDR3 is TGTGCCAGTAGTATGGGACAGACCGGGGCCAACGTCCTGACTTTC.

The chain combines TRBV4-2 with TRBJ2-1; 10 nucleotides match TRBD2. Trimming took 5 bases from V and 9 from J; bases not matched to a gene: 10. The CDR3 sequence is 15 residues long. The germline gives CDR1 LGHNA, CDR2 YNFKEQ. CDR3 DNA: TGTGCCAGCAGCTCTAGCGGGAGCTCGTTAGGTGAGCAGTTCTTC. Its protein is CASSSSGSSLGEQFF.

The chain couples TRBV29-1 to TRBJ2-1; D unresolved. Trimming removed 1 base at V and 8 bases at J, with 6 bases between. The CDR3 sequence is 11 residues long. CDR1 is SQVTM, CDR2 ANQGSEA, per germline. CDR3 in DNA: TGCAGCGTTGAAGTGAGGTATGAGCAGTTCTTC. This sequence encodes CSVEVRYEQFF.

This clone was observed a few times. V gene TRBV5-8 combines with J gene TRBJ2-7, with 8 bases lining up with TRBD1. The CDR3 contains 15 residues. Trimming at V came to 4 bases and at J to 3 bases, leaving 9 bases not matched to a gene. Germline V lookup: CDR1 SGHTS, CDR2 YDEGEE. DNA of the CDR3: TGTGCCAGCAGCCCCAGGACAGGGCTCGGCTACGAGCAGTACTTC. It translates to CASSPRTGLGYEQYF.

There are a few counts of this clone. Distinct nucleotide sequences in the sample also encode this CDR3. The J gene is TRBJ2-7, the V gene TRBV24-1; D may be TRBD1 (6 bases). Deletions cut 4 bases from V and 1 base from J, with 7 bases between. The germline V gene has CDR1 KGHDR and CDR2 SFDVKD. The CDR3 sequence is 13 residues long. The CDR3 protein is CATSDTGSYEQYF. Written as DNA, the CDR3 is TGTGCCACCAGTGACACAGGGTCCTACGAGCAGTACTTC.

The chain couples TRBV3-1 (or the pseudogene TRBV3-2) to TRBJ2-7; D possibly corresponds to TRBD2 (6 bases). The CDR3 spans 12 residues. Germline V lookup: CDR1 LGHDT, CDR2 YNNKEL (reference sequence). The V end lost 4 bases, the J end lost 7 bases, and 11 bases lay between the germline ends. As DNA, the CDR3 is TGTGCCAGCAGCCCCACGACTAGGGAGCAGTACTTC. It codes for CASSPTTREQYF.

This clone was detected only once. V gene TRBV19 combines with J gene TRBJ1-6; 10 bases line up with TRBD1. Germline lookup yields CDR1 LNHDA and CDR2 SQIVND (reference sequence). V gave up 6 bases and J gave up 9 bases; unmatched junction bases: 5. The CDR3 is made up of 14 amino acids. The CDR3 DNA sequence: TGTGCCAGTAGGTGGGGGACAGGGGTTTCACCCCTCCACTTT. Encoded protein: CASRWGTGVSPLHF.

The chain uses TRBV5-1 and TRBJ2-7, with D possibly matching TRBD2 (5 bases). The V gene lost 5 bases and the J gene lost 5 bases, with 8 bases spanning the gap. The CDR3 consists of 11 residues. The germline V gene encodes CDR1 SGHRS and CDR2 YFSETQ. The CDR3 bases are TGCGCCAGCAGACTAGGCAACGAGCAGTACTTC. The encoded protein is CASRLGNEQYF.

The rearrangement links TRBV5-3 to TRBJ1-3, with D unresolved. TRBV5-3 is placed among ORFs of uncertain function. The CDR3 length is 15 residues. Trimming left V 0 bases short and J 0 bases short, with 7 bases between. The CDR3: CARSLVLHSGNTIYF. CDR3 sequence (DNA): TGTGCCAGAAGCTTGGTACTCCACTCTGGAAACACCATATATTTT.

V is TRBV14 and J is TRBJ2-2; 11 bases align to TRBD2. Germline CDR1 is SGHDN and CDR2 is FVKESK. This CDR3 has 16 residues. The V gene end was trimmed by 3 bases and the J gene end by 4 bases; junction bases not matched to a gene: 4. CDR3 loop: CASSHQTSGATGELFF. DNA of the CDR3: TGTGCCAGCAGCCACCAGACTAGCGGGGCCACCGGGGAGCTGTTTTTT.

The chain recombines TRBV5-1 with TRBJ1-5, with unresolved D. V lost 4 bases and J lost 7, with 12 bases in between. Germline V lookup: CDR1 SGHRS, CDR2 YFSETQ. The CDR3 spans 13 residues. As DNA, the CDR3 is TGCGCCAGCAGCCTGGAAGAGGGCCAGCCCCAGCATTTT. This gives the protein CASSLEEGQPQHF. The entire variable domain, with the rest obtained from reference TRBV5-1 and TRBJ1-5, is as follows: KAGVTQTPRYLIKTRGQQVTLSCSPISGHRSVSWYQQTPGQGLQFLFEYFSETQRNKGNFPGRFSGRQFSNSRSEMNVSTLELGDSALYLCASSLEEGQPQHFGDGTRLSIL.

The chain recombines TRBV28 with TRBJ2-3; 10 nucleotides agree with TRBD1. The V gene end was trimmed by 2 bases and the J gene end by 0 bases; junction bases not matched to a gene: 2. Germline V lookup: CDR1 MDHEN, CDR2 SYDVKM. The CDR3 is 16 amino acids. CDR3 loop: CASSLDRGRSTDTQYF. The DNA for the CDR3 is TGTGCCAGCAGTTTAGACAGGGGGCGTAGCACAGATACGCAGTATTTT.

The chain employs TRBV12-2 and TRBJ2-7; TRBD2, the D gene given by the table, was not confirmed from the DNA. TRBV12-2 is tagged as a pseudogene. The CDR3 totals 11 residues. CDR3 nucleotide sequence: TGTGCAAGTCGTTTTATTTACGAGCAGTACTTC. Residues: CASRFIYEQYF.

V and J are TRBV10-2 and TRBJ2-7, with 7 positions matching TRBD1. The CDR3 sequence is 15 residues long. In germline, CDR1 is WSHSY, CDR2 SAAADI. After removal of 0 bases from V and 5 bases from J, the junction contained 7 bases not matched to a gene. This CDR3 reads CASSESRAGGHEQYF. CDR3 sequence (DNA): TGCGCCAGCAGTGAGTCGCGGGCAGGGGGACACGAGCAGTACTTC.

This clone was seen only once. The gene calls are TRBV6-2 or TRBV6-3 and TRBJ1-4; no reliable D call. Trimming stripped 5 bases from V and 8 bases from J, with 6 bases between. The CDR3 has 11 residues. The germline CDR1 and CDR2 sequences are MNHEY and SVGEGT. CDR3 residues: CASSLREKLFF. The CDR3 DNA reads TGTGCCAGCAGTCTACGAGAAAAACTGTTTTTT.

The V call is TRBV6-5, the J call TRBJ2-5, with 9 bases matching TRBD1. The CDR3 consists of 15 residues. The germline V gene encodes CDR1 MNHEY and CDR2 SVGAGI. J gave up 5 bases and V 0 bases, and 4 bases lay outside the gene matches. CDR3 bases: TGTGCCAGCAGTTACTCTACAGGGGGCAGGGAGACCCAGTACTTC. Protein: CASSYSTGGRETQYF.

The CDR3 reads CASSVGTGLSSYEQYF. In DNA form, the CDR3 reads TGTGCCAGCAGCGTTGGGACAGGTTTAAGCTCCTACGAGCAGTACTTC. The J gene is TRBJ2-7, the V gene TRBV9; 8 nucleotides match TRBD1. The germline gives CDR1 SGDLS, CDR2 YYNGEE. The CDR3 is 16 amino acids. V lost 2 bases and J lost 0; bases outside the gene matches: 7.